This TCR beta chain emerged from a study of T cells after yellow fever vaccination. Many counts were recorded for this clonotype. TCRdb analysed the 5' RACE reads with MiXCR anew, one entry per CDR3 protein. The sample contains some 320,000 distinct CDR3 sequences, over 4% of which appear only once. The CDR3 length is 15 residues. Germline V lookup: CDR1 SGHAT, CDR2 FQNNGV. V lost 0 bases, J lost 4 bases, and 12 bases lay in between. The sequence derives from a man younger than 35 who received the YFV17D yellow fever vaccine. The gene calls are TRBV11-2 and TRBJ2-5, with D uncertain. The material sequenced was PBMCs, taken 5 days after the yellow fever booster vaccination. The CDR3 DNA follows: TGTGCCAGCAGCTTAGATCTGGCCCACCGAGAGACCCAGTACTTC. It is translated as CASSLDLAHRETQYF.